The source of this T cell receptor beta chain is a study of a mutant IDH1 vaccine in newly diagnosed glioma. V lost 3 bases, J lost 8 bases, and 17 bases lay in between. Per the germline V gene, CDR1 is ENHRY and CDR2 is SYGVKD. The CDR3 is made up of 14 amino acids. Some clones are missing from TCRdb's copy, which holds only in-frame ones; the method was immunoSEQ multiplex PCR. In the table there are 100,000 to 150,000 clones, about four fifths of which are singletons. As to time point: week 11, during vaccination. Doses comprised 300 ug of mutant IDH1 20-mer peptide each, plus topical imiquimod. On this clone: Its antigen is unidentified.

The source material was PBMCs, sampled from a glioma patient whose treatment included an IDH1 peptide vaccine. The TCR was taken from a man aged 35 to 55 with glioma. V usage is TRBV10-3 and J usage is TRBJ2-7, with D perhaps matching TRBD2 (5 bases). CDR3 nucleotides: TGTGCCATCAGTGATCCCGCCACCGGACTCAAGCAGTACTTC. Its translation: CAISDPATGLKQYF.